The clone carrying this T cell receptor (beta chain) was recorded at least ten times. This record comes from a study of T cells in Graves' hyperthyroidism and ophthalmopathy. TCR beta CDR3 regions were amplified from RNA transcripts. HTBI primers were the set used in a first-round RT-PCR of the TCR CDR3. TCRdb itself ran the multiplex PCR reads through MiXCR, one entry per CDR3 protein. The table includes roughly 420,000 distinct CDR3 sequences, roughly 15% detected once. An absence of ophthalmopathy progression within 18 months meant stable Graves' hyperthyroidism. Newly diagnosed hyperthyroidism patients aged 18 to 65 years had disease lasting under 2 months. This CDR3 spans 14 amino acids. Germline V gene lookup returns CDR1 SNHLY and CDR2 FYNNEI. The V gene end was trimmed by 2 bases and the J gene end by 8 bases; junction bases not matched to a gene: 5.

The rearrangement links TRBV2 to TRBJ2-1; TRBD1 matches at 8 bases. This receptor was taken from a woman aged 18-29 years with Graves' hyperthyroidism. The sequenced sample consisted of blood. The CDR3: CASSEQGAGDEQFF. CDR3 nucleotides: TGTGCCAGCAGTGAACAGGGGGCCGGAGATGAGCAGTTCTTC. Complete variable domain (other parts from reference TRBV2 and TRBJ2-1): EPEVTQTPSHQVTQMGQEVILRCVPISNHLYFYWYRQILGQKVEFLVSFYNNEISEKSEIFDDQFSVERPDGSNFTLKIRSTKLEDSAMYFCASSEQGAGDEQFFGPGTRLTVL.